This T cell receptor beta chain was observed in a study of blood T cells in healthy people across ages. This clonotype was seen more than once but under ten times. The use of a sample-barcoded 5' primer and a J-beta primer mix characterized a second PCR of about 6 to 12 cycles. Each cDNA molecule received a tag from a template-switch adaptor that had 12 random nucleotides. TCRdb used MiXCR to reprocess the 5' RACE reads, holding one entry per CDR3 protein. The data show 450,000 to 700,000 distinct CDR3 sequences, 25% to 30% seen once. Each of the donors had roughly 9.7 milliliters of peripheral blood drawn into EDTA-treated Vacutainer tubes. PBMCs were isolated at a quantity of at least 7 million per sample. V was pared by 1 base and J by 1 base, with 8 bases of the junction left unmatched. The germline gives CDR1 LGHNA, CDR2 YSLEER. This CDR3 spans 18 amino acids.

The sequence was collected from a woman between 65 and 79 years old in good health. J is TRBJ2-3 and V is TRBV4-3; TRBD2 agrees at 10 bases. The sample was blood. The CDR3: CASSQALAGGGRTDTQYF. CDR3 sequence (DNA): TGCGCCAGCAGCCAAGCGTTAGCGGGGGGCGGGCGCACAGATACGCAGTATTTT.